This TCR beta chain appears in the sequencing data of a study of blood T cell repertoires in COVID-19. Assay used: immunoSEQ multiplex PCR; TCRdb lists only in-frame clones, some missing. The sample lists nearly 350,000 clones, roughly 87% seen once, with roughly 1% in the top ten. Germline lookup yields CDR1 MDHEN and CDR2 SYDVKM. The CDR3 has 17 amino acids. The V gene end was trimmed by 5 bases and the J gene end by 0 bases; junction bases not matched to a gene: 6. This clone was observed a few times. Sample: PBMCs or T cells enriched from blood (not recorded which). The genes are TRBV28 and TRBJ2-3, with 12 bases matching TRBD1. The clonotype originates from a woman aged 25 to 39 who had recovered from COVID-19. The CDR3 loop is CASSPGTGGGSTDTQYF. CDR3 nucleotides: TGTGCCAGCAGTCCCGGGACAGGGGGCGGGAGCACAGATACGCAGTATTTT.